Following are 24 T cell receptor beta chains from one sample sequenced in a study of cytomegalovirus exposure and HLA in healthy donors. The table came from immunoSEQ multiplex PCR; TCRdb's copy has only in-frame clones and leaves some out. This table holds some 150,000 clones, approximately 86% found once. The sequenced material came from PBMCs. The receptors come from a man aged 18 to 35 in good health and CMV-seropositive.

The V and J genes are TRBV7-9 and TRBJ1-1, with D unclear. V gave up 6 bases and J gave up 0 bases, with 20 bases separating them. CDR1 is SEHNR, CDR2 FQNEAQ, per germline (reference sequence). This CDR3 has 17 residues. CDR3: CASRPTGVTPMNTEAFF. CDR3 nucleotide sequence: TGTGCCAGCAGACCCACCGGGGTAACCCCGATGAACACTGAAGCTTTCTTT.

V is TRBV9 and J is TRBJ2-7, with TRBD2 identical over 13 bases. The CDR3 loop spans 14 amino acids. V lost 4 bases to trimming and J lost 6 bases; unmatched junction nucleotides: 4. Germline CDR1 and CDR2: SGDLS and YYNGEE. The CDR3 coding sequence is TGTGCCAGCAGCCCCAGGACTAGCGGGGGCGAGCAGTACTTC. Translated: CASSPRTSGGEQYF.

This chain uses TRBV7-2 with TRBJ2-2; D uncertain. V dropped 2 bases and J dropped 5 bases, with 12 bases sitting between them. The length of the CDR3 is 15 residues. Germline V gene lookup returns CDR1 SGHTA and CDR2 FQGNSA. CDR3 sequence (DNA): TGTGCCAGCAGCTTATCTCCTAGGATGACCGGGGAGCTGTTTTTT. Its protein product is CASSLSPRMTGELFF.

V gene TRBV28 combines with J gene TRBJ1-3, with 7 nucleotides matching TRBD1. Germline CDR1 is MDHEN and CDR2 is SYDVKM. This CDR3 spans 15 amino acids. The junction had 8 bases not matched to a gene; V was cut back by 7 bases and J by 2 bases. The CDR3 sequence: CASTSHRGAGNTIYF. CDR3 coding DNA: TGTGCCAGCACCTCCCACAGGGGAGCTGGAAACACCATATATTTT.

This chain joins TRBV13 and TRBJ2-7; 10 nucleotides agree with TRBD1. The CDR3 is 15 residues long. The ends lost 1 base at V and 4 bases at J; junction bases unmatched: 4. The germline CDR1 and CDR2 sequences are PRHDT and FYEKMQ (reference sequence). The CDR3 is CASSLVGQGLYEQYF. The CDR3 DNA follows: TGTGCCAGCAGCTTAGTGGGACAGGGGCTATACGAGCAGTACTTC.

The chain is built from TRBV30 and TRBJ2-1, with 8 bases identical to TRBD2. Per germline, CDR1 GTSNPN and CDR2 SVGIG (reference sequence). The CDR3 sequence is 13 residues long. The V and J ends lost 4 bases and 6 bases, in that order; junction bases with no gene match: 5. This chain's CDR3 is CAWKWGLVNEQFF. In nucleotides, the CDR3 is TGTGCCTGGAAATGGGGACTAGTCAATGAGCAGTTCTTC.

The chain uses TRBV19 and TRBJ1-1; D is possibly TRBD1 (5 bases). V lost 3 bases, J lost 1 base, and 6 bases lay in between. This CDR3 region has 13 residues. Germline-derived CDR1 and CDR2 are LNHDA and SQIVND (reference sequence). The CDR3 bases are TGTGCCAGTAGTATCAGGGCGAACACTGAAGCTTTCTTT. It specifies CASSIRANTEAFF.

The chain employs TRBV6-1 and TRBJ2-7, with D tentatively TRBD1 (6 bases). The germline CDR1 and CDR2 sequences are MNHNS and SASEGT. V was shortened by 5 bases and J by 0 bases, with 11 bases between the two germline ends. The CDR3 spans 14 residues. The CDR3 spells CASSPDSLSYEQYF. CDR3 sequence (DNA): TGTGCCAGCAGTCCGGACAGTCTCTCCTACGAGCAGTACTTC.

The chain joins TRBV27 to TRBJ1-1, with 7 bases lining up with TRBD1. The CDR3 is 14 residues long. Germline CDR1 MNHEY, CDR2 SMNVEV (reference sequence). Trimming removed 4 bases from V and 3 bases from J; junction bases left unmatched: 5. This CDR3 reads CASSSPGQYTEAFF. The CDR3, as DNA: TGTGCCAGCAGTTCTCCGGGACAGTACACTGAAGCTTTCTTT.

The chain's CDR3 is CASSQVQGSYGYTF. DNA for the CDR3: TGTGCCAGCAGCCAAGTTCAGGGAAGCTATGGCTACACCTTC. The gene calls are TRBV4-2 and TRBJ1-2; tentatively, D is TRBD1 (5 bases). Germline loops: CDR1 LGHNA, CDR2 YNFKEQ. The V end was cut by 1 base, the J end by 4 bases, with 10 bases between. The CDR3 is 14 amino acids.

The CDR3 region has the DNA TGTGCCAGAAGCTTGGCACGAGACTCTGGAAACACCATATATTTT. Protein product: CARSLARDSGNTIYF. The chain joins TRBV5-3 to TRBJ1-3; no definite D call. TRBV5-3 is assigned to the ORF class and has an uncertain function. Trimming took off 0 bases at V and 0 bases at J, with 7 bases between the two ends. The CDR3 is 15 residues long.

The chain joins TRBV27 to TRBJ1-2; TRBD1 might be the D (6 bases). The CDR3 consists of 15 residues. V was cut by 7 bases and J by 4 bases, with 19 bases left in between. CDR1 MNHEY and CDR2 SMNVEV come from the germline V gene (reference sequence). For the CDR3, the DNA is TGTGCCAGCAAGGGTCTCACAGGGCTAATCTATGGCTACACCTTC. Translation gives CASKGLTGLIYGYTF.

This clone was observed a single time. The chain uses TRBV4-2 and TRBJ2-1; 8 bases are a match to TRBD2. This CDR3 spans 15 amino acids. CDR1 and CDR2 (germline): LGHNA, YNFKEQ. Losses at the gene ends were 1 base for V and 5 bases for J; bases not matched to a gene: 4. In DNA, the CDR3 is TGTGCCAGCAGCCAAGGCCGGGAGGGCCACAATGAGCAGTTCTTC. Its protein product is CASSQGREGHNEQFF.

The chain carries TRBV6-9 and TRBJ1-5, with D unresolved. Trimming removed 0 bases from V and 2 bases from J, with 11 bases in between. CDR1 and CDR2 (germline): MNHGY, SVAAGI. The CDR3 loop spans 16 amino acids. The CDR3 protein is CASSYSSRRGNQPQHF. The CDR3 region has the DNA TGTGCCAGCAGTTATTCAAGCAGGCGAGGCAATCAGCCCCAGCATTTT.

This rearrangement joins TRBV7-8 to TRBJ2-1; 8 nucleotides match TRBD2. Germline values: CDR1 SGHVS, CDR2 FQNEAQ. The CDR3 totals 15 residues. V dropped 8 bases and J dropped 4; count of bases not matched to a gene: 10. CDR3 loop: CASAVREGPYNEQFF. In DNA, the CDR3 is TGTGCCAGCGCCGTTCGGGAGGGTCCGTACAATGAGCAGTTCTTC.

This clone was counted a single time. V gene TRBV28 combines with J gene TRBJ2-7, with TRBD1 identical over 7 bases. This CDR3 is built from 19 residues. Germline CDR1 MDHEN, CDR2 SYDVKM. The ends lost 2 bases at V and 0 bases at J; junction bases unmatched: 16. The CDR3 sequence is CASSLVSGQNTLSSYEQYF. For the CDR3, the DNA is TGTGCCAGCAGTTTAGTATCGGGACAGAACACTCTAAGCTCCTACGAGCAGTACTTC.

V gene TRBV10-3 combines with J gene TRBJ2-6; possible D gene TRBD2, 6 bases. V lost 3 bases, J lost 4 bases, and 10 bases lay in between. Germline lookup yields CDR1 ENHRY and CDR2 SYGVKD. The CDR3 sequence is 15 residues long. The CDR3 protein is CAISERGVGANVLTF. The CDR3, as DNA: TGTGCCATCAGTGAACGCGGGGTCGGGGCCAACGTCCTGACTTTC.

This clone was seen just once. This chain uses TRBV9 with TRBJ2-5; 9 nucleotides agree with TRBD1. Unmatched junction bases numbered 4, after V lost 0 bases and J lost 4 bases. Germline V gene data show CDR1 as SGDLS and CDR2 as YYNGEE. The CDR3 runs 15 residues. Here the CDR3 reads CASSVAQGARETQYF. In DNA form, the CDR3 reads TGTGCCAGCAGCGTAGCACAGGGGGCAAGAGAGACCCAGTACTTC.

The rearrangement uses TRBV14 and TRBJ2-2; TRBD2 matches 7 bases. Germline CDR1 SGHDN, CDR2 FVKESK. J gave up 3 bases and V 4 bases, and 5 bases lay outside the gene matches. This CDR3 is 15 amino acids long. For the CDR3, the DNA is TGTGCCAGCAGCCCTATAGCGGGCTACACCGGGGAGCTGTTTTTT. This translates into CASSPIAGYTGELFF.

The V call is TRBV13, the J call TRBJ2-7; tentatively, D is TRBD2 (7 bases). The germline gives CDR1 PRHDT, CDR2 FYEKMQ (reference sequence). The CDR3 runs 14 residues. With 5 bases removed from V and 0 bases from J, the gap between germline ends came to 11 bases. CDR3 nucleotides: TGTGCCAGCAGCCCAGCGGGACACTCCTACGAGCAGTACTTC. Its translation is CASSPAGHSYEQYF. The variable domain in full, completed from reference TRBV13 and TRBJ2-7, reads AAGVIQSPRHLIKEKRETATLKCYPIPRHDTVYWYQQGPGQDPQFLISFYEKMQSDKGSIPDRFSAQQFSDYHSELNMSSLELGDSALYFCASSPAGHSYEQYFGPGTRLTVT.

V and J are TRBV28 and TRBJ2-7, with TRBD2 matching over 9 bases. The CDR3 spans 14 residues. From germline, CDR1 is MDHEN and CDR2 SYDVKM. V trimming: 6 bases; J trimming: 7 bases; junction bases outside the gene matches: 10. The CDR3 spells CASSLLAGSEEQYF. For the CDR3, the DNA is TGTGCCAGCAGCTTACTAGCGGGTTCGGAAGAGCAGTACTTC.

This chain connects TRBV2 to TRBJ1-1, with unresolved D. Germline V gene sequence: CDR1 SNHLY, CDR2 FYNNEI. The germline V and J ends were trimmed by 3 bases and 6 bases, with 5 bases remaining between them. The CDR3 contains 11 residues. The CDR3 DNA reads TGTGCCAGCAGTGACTACCCTGAAGCTTTCTTT. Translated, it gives CASSDYPEAFF.

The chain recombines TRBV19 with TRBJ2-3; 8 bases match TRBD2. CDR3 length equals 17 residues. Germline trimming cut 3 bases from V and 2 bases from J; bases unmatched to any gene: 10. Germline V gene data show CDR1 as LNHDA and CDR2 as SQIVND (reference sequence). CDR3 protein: CASSMRASGLNTDTQYF. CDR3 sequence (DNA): TGTGCCAGTAGTATGAGGGCTAGCGGGTTAAACACAGATACGCAGTATTTT.

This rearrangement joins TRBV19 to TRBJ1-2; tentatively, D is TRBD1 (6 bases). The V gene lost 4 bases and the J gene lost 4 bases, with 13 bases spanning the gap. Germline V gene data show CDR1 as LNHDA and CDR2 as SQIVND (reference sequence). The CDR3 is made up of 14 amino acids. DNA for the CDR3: TGTGCCAGTAGTAGGGACACCCTCCCCTATGGCTACACCTTC. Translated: CASSRDTLPYGYTF.